The entry below gives a single T cell receptor (beta chain) sequence along with its context. This specimen comes from a study of shared clonotypes between healthy human individuals. The repertoire was sequenced with immunoSEQ multiplex PCR; TCRdb's copy has only in-frame clones and lacks some. The sample has around 440,000 clones, approximately 77% seen once. Trimming took 0 bases from V and 0 from J; bases not matched to a gene: 15. The germline gives CDR1 ENHRY, CDR2 SYGVKD. This CDR3 comprises 22 residues. Sequencing input: PBMCs. The TCR was taken from a woman in her thirties or forties in good health. Some clones in this sample may be carry-over from other donors' samples. The chain recombines TRBV10-3 with TRBJ2-2, with 11 bases fitting TRBD2. In DNA, the CDR3 is TGTGCCATCAGTGAGTCGGTTGGTAGCGGGAGGGCCAAGTCCGCGAACACCGGGGAGCTGTTTTTT. Translating it yields CAISESVGSGRAKSANTGELFF.